This T cell receptor (beta chain) was captured in a study of CD8 T cells in ankylosing spondylitis. Study results and caveats: Before this, some motif variants had been reported in reactive arthritis synovial fluid and blood. Several highly homologous variants made up a TCR beta motif that seemed to typify ankylosing spondylitis blood. As reported, disease-linked clones showed significant enrichment in matched ankylosing spondylitis synovial fluid. Disease-linked clones proved CD8+ and comparatively uncommon in peripheral blood.

Construction of TCR beta libraries was performed using quantitative 5'-RACE with molecular barcodes. In TCRdb, the 5' RACE reads were re-called with MiXCR into one record per CDR3 protein. Of roughly 440,000 distinct CDR3 sequences listed, approximately 17% are singletons. Germline values: CDR1 SGHRS, CDR2 YFSETQ. This CDR3 has 15 residues. J was trimmed by 6 bases and V by 2 bases; bases with no gene match: 9. As for this clonotype: What it binds is unknown.

The clonotype was recovered from a male donor with ankylosing spondylitis. Sequences were obtained from blood, either unsorted or a sorted T cell fraction (not recorded which). J is TRBJ2-3 and V is TRBV5-1, with 7 positions matching TRBD1. CDR3 sequence reads: CASSFNTRGSDTQYF. Written as DNA, the CDR3 is TGCGCCAGCAGCTTTAACACCAGGGGGAGCGATACGCAGTATTTT.